The 20 T cell receptor beta chains presented below share a single source sample, sequenced in a study of CD8 T cells in Susac syndrome. A quantity of 0.5 to 1 ug RNA underwent reverse transcription using random hexamers. Using its own MiXCR run on the immunoSEQ multiplex PCR reads, TCRdb lists one record per CDR3 protein. The sample includes around 300,000 distinct CDR3 sequences, about nine tenths seen only once; the top ten take 0.18%. What was sequenced was CD8+ T cells from PBMCs. These receptors came from a human donor with multiple sclerosis.

The chain uses TRBV7-9 and TRBJ2-7; weak D call: TRBD2 (6 bases). Germline V lookup: CDR1 SEHNR, CDR2 FQNEAQ (reference sequence). V was cut by 2 bases and J by 5 bases, with 19 bases left in between. The CDR3 length is 16 residues. CDR3 region: CASSLTGGKVSNEQYF. DNA for the CDR3: TGTGCCAGCAGCTTAACCGGAGGGAAGGTTAGCAACGAGCAGTACTTC. The full variable domain, its missing parts supplied by reference TRBV7-9 and TRBJ2-7, is DTGVSQNPRHKITKRGQNVTFRCDPISEHNRLYWYRQTLGQGPEFLTYFQNEAQLEKSRLLSDRFSAERPKGSFSTLEIQRTEQGDSAMYLCASSLTGGKVSNEQYFGPGTRLTVT.

The V and J genes are TRBV28 and TRBJ2-4; 7 nucleotides align to TRBD1. CDR1 is MDHEN, CDR2 SYDVKM, per germline. J was trimmed by 6 bases and V by 6 bases; bases with no gene match: 8. The CDR3 spans 14 residues. The CDR3 DNA reads as TGTGCCAGCAGCCTAACAGGGGCCGGAAACATTCAGTACTTC. Its protein is CASSLTGAGNIQYF.

The count of this clonotype is one. The gene calls are TRBV19 and TRBJ2-1; D is perhaps TRBD1 or TRBD2 (6 bases each). The CDR3 has 13 amino acids. V dropped 3 bases and J dropped 9 bases, with 12 bases sitting between them. Per the germline V gene, CDR1 is LNHDA and CDR2 is SQIVND (reference sequence). CDR3 amino acids: CASSMYGGGEQFF. CDR3 in DNA: TGTGCCAGTAGTATGTATGGAGGGGGTGAGCAGTTCTTC.

The V and J genes are TRBV25-1 and TRBJ2-7; the D gene is possibly TRBD1 (5 bases). The V gene's germline CDR1 is MGHDK and CDR2 SYGVNS. The CDR3 sequence is 15 residues long. V was clipped by 1 base and J by 3 bases, with 13 bases between them. The DNA for the CDR3 is TGTGCCAGCAGTGAATGGGGCTCCAGTGGCTACGAGCAGTACTTC. This gives the protein CASSEWGSSGYEQYF.

This rearrangement joins TRBV20-1 to TRBJ1-1, with D unclear. V gave up 3 bases and J gave up 8 bases, with 16 bases separating them. The CDR3 length is 13 residues. From germline, CDR1 is DFQATT and CDR2 SNEGSKA (reference sequence). CDR3 amino acids: CSASNGLDDEAFF. CDR3 bases: TGCAGTGCTAGTAATGGCCTGGACGACGAAGCTTTCTTT.

This clonotype showed up just once. The rearrangement joins TRBV7-9 to TRBJ2-3; D is undetermined. Trimming pared 4 bases from V and 9 bases from J, leaving 8 bases between. The CDR3 extends over 11 amino acids. Looked up from germline, CDR1 is SEHNR and CDR2 is FQNEAQ (reference sequence). The chain's CDR3 is CASSWVDTQYF. Written as DNA, the CDR3 is TGTGCCAGCAGCTGGGTAGACACGCAGTATTTT. Using reference TRBV7-9 and TRBJ2-3 for the parts outside the CDR3, the full variable domain is DTGVSQNPRHKITKRGQNVTFRCDPISEHNRLYWYRQTLGQGPEFLTYFQNEAQLEKSRLLSDRFSAERPKGSFSTLEIQRTEQGDSAMYLCASSWVDTQYFGPGTRLTVL.

The chain uses TRBV4-3 and TRBJ2-1; weak D call: TRBD2 (5 bases). This CDR3 region has 16 residues. Germline V gives CDR1 LGHNA, CDR2 YSLEER. V was shortened by 0 bases and J by 7 bases, with 16 bases between the two germline ends. The CDR3 loop reads CASSQDLGVKANEQFF. CDR3 sequence (DNA): TGCGCCAGCAGCCAAGATCTGGGAGTCAAGGCTAATGAGCAGTTCTTC.

The chain recombines TRBV4-1 with TRBJ2-5; D gene unclear. Looked up from germline, CDR1 is MGHRA and CDR2 is YSYEKL. This CDR3 is built from 13 residues. Trimming removed 1 base at V and 5 bases at J, with 8 bases between. The CDR3, as DNA: TGCGCCAGCAGCCAAGTAGTATGGGAGACCCAGTACTTC. It specifies CASSQVVWETQYF.

The chain links TRBV7-2 to TRBJ2-3; TRBD1 matches 8 bases. Losses at the gene ends were 5 bases for V and 6 bases for J; bases not matched to a gene: 10. The CDR3 covers 15 residues. Germline V CDR1 and CDR2: SGHTA, FQGNSA. The CDR3 DNA sequence: TGTGCCAGCAGCGCCACAGGGGGTTGGTCGGATACGCAGTATTTT. Amino acid sequence: CASSATGGWSDTQYF.

This chain links TRBV2 with TRBJ2-1, with 12 bases fitting TRBD2. The CDR3 totals 15 residues. Germline V gene sequence: CDR1 SNHLY, CDR2 FYNNEI. Trimming at V came to 7 bases and at J to 4 bases, leaving 5 bases not matched to a gene. The CDR3 reads CASKGTSGLYNEQFF. For the CDR3, the DNA is TGTGCCAGCAAAGGGACTAGCGGGCTATACAATGAGCAGTTCTTC.

This clonotype was seen more than once but under ten times. The CDR3: CASSQEVLTDTEGYEQYF. CDR3 DNA: TGTGCCAGCAGCCAAGAGGTTCTGACGGATACTGAGGGATACGAGCAGTACTTC. The chain is built from TRBV4-2 and TRBJ2-7; TRBD2 might be the D (5 bases). V gave up 0 bases and J gave up 4 bases, with 22 bases separating them. The CDR3 covers 18 residues. Germline CDR1 reads LGHNA; CDR2 reads YNFKEQ.

The V gene is TRBV19, the J gene TRBJ2-7; 9 bases align to TRBD1. V trimming: 4 bases; J trimming: 0 bases; junction bases outside the gene matches: 1. This CDR3 comprises 14 residues. The germline V gene has CDR1 LNHDA and CDR2 SQIVND (reference sequence). The CDR3 spells CASSTTGGSYEQYF. DNA for the CDR3: TGTGCCAGTAGTACGACAGGGGGCTCCTACGAGCAGTACTTC.

This rearrangement joins TRBV2 to TRBJ2-7, with D perhaps assigned TRBD1 or TRBD2 (6 bases each). Per the germline V gene, CDR1 is SNHLY and CDR2 is FYNNEI. V was clipped by 3 bases and J by 3 bases, with 12 bases between them. This CDR3 has 14 amino acids. The CDR3 here is CASSDPGGYYEQYF. The CDR3, as DNA: TGTGCCAGCAGTGATCCCGGGGGCTACTACGAGCAGTACTTC.

The genes are TRBV3-1 and TRBJ2-1; 11 bases fit TRBD1. J gave up 4 bases and V 10 bases, and 6 bases lay outside the gene matches. From germline, CDR1 is LGHDT and CDR2 YNNKEL (reference sequence). The CDR3 extends over 14 amino acids. For the CDR3, the DNA is TGTGCCACCGGGGACAGGGGGTCTTACAATGAGCAGTTCTTC. It yields the protein CATGDRGSYNEQFF.

This sequence joins TRBV9 and TRBJ1-6, with D maybe TRBD1 (6 bases). The CDR3 runs to 14 residues. Germline V gene lookup returns CDR1 SGDLS and CDR2 YYNGEE. V was pared by 3 bases and J by 8 bases, with 12 bases between. The CDR3 bases are TGTGCCAGCAGCGAGTCGGACAGCTATTCACCCCTCCACTTT. As protein: CASSESDSYSPLHF. Variable domain in full (rest from reference TRBV9 and TRBJ1-6): DSGVTQTPKHLITATGQRVTLRCSPRSGDLSVYWYQQSLDQGLQFLIQYYNGEERAKGNILERFSAQQFPDLHSELNLSSLELGDSALYFCASSESDSYSPLHFGNGTRLTVT.

This clonotype was found a few times. The V call is TRBV12-3 or TRBV12-4, the J call TRBJ2-3; D perhaps matches TRBD2 (6 bases). Trimming removed 5 bases at V and 3 bases at J, with 12 bases between. The CDR3 contains 14 residues. CDR3 coding DNA: TGTGCCAGCAGTCCCCACGGGGGTACAGATACGCAGTATTTT. Protein product: CASSPHGGTDTQYF.

CDR3 loop: CASSLFRDTQYF. DNA for the CDR3: TGTGCCAGCAGTCTCTTCCGGGATACGCAGTATTTT. V and J are TRBV28 and TRBJ2-3; D is ambiguous. In germline, CDR1 is MDHEN, CDR2 SYDVKM. V was shortened by 5 bases and J by 6 bases, with 9 bases between the two germline ends. The CDR3 consists of 12 residues.

The genes are TRBV14 and TRBJ2-5, with D uncertain. Germline V gives CDR1 SGHDN, CDR2 FVKESK. The CDR3 is made up of 13 amino acids. Trimming took 2 bases from V and 0 from J, leaving 4 bases between them. CDR3 amino acids: CASSQRYQETQYF. CDR3 coding DNA: TGTGCCAGCAGCCAAAGGTACCAAGAGACCCAGTACTTC.

This chain connects TRBV7-9 to TRBJ2-2; 12 bases line up with TRBD2. Per germline, CDR1 SEHNR and CDR2 FQNEAQ (reference sequence). The CDR3 consists of 16 residues. V was pared by 3 bases and J by 4 bases, with 3 bases of the junction left unmatched. The CDR3 nucleotides are TGTGCCAGCAGCTTCGGACTAGCGGGACGCACCGGGGAGCTGTTTTTT. Translated: CASSFGLAGRTGELFF.

V is TRBV7-2 and J is TRBJ2-7, with D possibly being TRBD1 (6 bases). The CDR3 is 15 amino acids. The germline gives CDR1 SGHTA, CDR2 FQGNSA. The germline V and J ends were trimmed by 1 base and 2 bases, with 12 bases remaining between them. The CDR3 nucleotides are TGTGCCAGCAGCTTAGTGGGGGCCCCCACCTACGAGCAGTACTTC. Translating it yields CASSLVGAPTYEQYF.